This T cell receptor beta chain was recorded in a study of CXCR3 chemokines and chemotherapy response in bladder cancer. J lost 3 bases, V lost 2 bases, and 5 bases had no gene match. The CDR3 runs 18 residues. Per germline, CDR1 MNHEY and CDR2 SVGAGI. TCRdb analysed the PCR reads with MiXCR anew, one entry per CDR3 protein. Of about 1,500 distinct CDR3 sequences in the sample, roughly 20% are singletons; the top ten hold around 32%. About this clonotype itself: It differs at one base from a far larger clone, so likely a read error.

This specimen was acquired from a patient whose treatment included neoadjuvant chemotherapy. This TCR was sampled from a human donor with bladder cancer that did not respond to neoadjuvant chemotherapy. The V and J genes are TRBV6-5 and TRBJ2-3, with TRBD2 matching 16 bases. The CDR3 DNA reads as TGTGCCAGCAGTTACCAGCCGGGACTAGCGGGGGGGACAGATACGCAGTATTTT. Translated: CASSYQPGLAGGTDTQYF.